The TCR beta chain described here comes from a study of blood T cell repertoires in COVID-19. Overall study context: Whether acute or convalescent, the COVID-19 samples came from the United States, Italy and Spain. Nucleic acid was either cDNA or gDNA, and it came from T cells, B-cell-depleted T cells, or PBMCs.

This clone was found a few times. Assay used: immunoSEQ multiplex PCR; TCRdb lists only in-frame clones, some missing. The data contain 90,000 to 100,000 clones, about 86% of them singletons. This receptor was taken from a man at least 80 years old with acute or convalescent COVID-19. Sequencing input: peripheral blood.

The CDR3 reads CASSGGGGTYEQYF. CDR3 DNA: TGTGCCAGCAGTGGGGGGGGCGGGACGTACGAGCAGTACTTC. The chain recombines TRBV9 with TRBJ2-7, with D possibly TRBD2 on 7 matching bases. Between the trimmed V and J ends, which lost 5 bases and 4 bases, there was a span of 16 bases. Germline V gives CDR1 SGDLS, CDR2 YYNGEE. This CDR3 has 14 amino acids. Full variable domain (rest looked up from reference TRBV9 and TRBJ2-7): DSGVTQTPKHLITATGQRVTLRCSPRSGDLSVYWYQQSLDQGLQFLIQYYNGEERAKGNILERFSAQQFPDLHSELNLSSLELGDSALYFCASSGGGGTYEQYFGPGTRLTVT.